These 24 T cell receptor beta chains came from one sample sequenced in a study of blood T cell repertoires in COVID-19. Only in-frame clones appear in the TCRdb table, and some are missing; sequencing was by immunoSEQ multiplex PCR. The data contain roughly 50,000 clones, approximately 83% of them singletons. Material: peripheral blood. The receptor source for this set is a woman aged 80 or over with COVID-19, enrolled during active disease.

This clone has only one observation. This chain links TRBV18 with TRBJ1-4; D gene unclear. The CDR3 runs 14 residues. CDR1 and CDR2 from the germline V gene are KGHSH and LQKENI. The V end was cut by 1 base, the J end by 4 bases, with 7 bases between. CDR3 loop: CASSPRQHNEKLFF. The DNA for the CDR3 is TGTGCCAGCTCACCACGCCAACATAATGAAAAACTGTTTTTT.

A single count supports this clone. The chain combines TRBV4-3 with TRBJ2-7, with TRBD1 matching 8 bases. CDR3 length equals 14 residues. The V and J ends lost 0 bases and 7 bases, in that order; junction bases with no gene match: 5. Germline V gene sequence: CDR1 LGHNA, CDR2 YSLEER. The CDR3 region has the DNA TGCGCCAGCAGCCAAGATACAGGGGGGTGGGAGCAGTACTTC. Amino acid sequence: CASSQDTGGWEQYF.

The gene calls are TRBV18 and TRBJ1-1; unclear D gene. In germline, CDR1 is KGHSH, CDR2 LQKENI. The CDR3 is 12 amino acids. Trimming pared 5 bases from V and 4 bases from J, leaving 8 bases between. This CDR3 reads CASSIRGTEAFF. In DNA, the CDR3 is TGTGCCAGCTCAATCCGGGGCACTGAAGCTTTCTTT.

V usage is TRBV2 and J usage is TRBJ2-5; D unresolved. Between the trimmed V and J ends, which lost 4 bases and 5 bases, there was a span of 5 bases. CDR1 and CDR2 from the germline V gene are SNHLY and FYNNEI. The CDR3 is made up of 11 amino acids. CDR3 in amino acids: CASSVVETQYF. The CDR3 nucleotides read TGTGCCAGCAGTGTAGTGGAGACCCAGTACTTC. The variable domain in full, with the rest retrieved from reference TRBV2 and TRBJ2-5, is EPEVTQTPSHQVTQMGQEVILRCVPISNHLYFYWYRQILGQKVEFLVSFYNNEISEKSEIFDDQFSVERPDGSNFTLKIRSTKLEDSAMYFCASSVVETQYFGPGTRLLVL.

The genes are TRBV19 and TRBJ1-1; 10 nucleotides line up with TRBD1. V lost 3 bases and J lost 4; bases outside the gene matches: 2. The V gene's germline CDR1 is LNHDA and CDR2 SQIVND (reference sequence). This CDR3 spans 14 amino acids. The CDR3 sequence is CASSIRDRGTEAFF. Here the CDR3 DNA reads TGTGCCAGTAGTATCCGGGACAGGGGCACTGAAGCTTTCTTT.

The rearrangement uses TRBV7-2 and TRBJ1-2, with a possible D match to TRBD1 (6 bases). Germline CDR1 is SGHTA and CDR2 is FQGNSA. V was shortened by 0 bases and J by 8 bases, with 22 bases between the two germline ends. The CDR3 contains 17 residues. The CDR3 reads CASSLAYAGRGAEGYTF. Written as DNA, the CDR3 is TGTGCCAGCAGCTTAGCGTACGCTGGGCGGGGGGCGGAAGGCTACACCTTC.

This rearrangement joins TRBV15 to TRBJ2-3; TRBD1 matches at 12 bases. The CDR3 is 15 amino acids. Per the germline V gene, CDR1 is LNHNV and CDR2 is YYDKDF (reference sequence). With 3 bases clipped from V and 4 bases from J, the junction kept 2 bases outside the gene matches. CDR3 bases: TGTGCCACCAGCAGGGGACAGGGGGCCGCAGATACGCAGTATTTT. This codes for CATSRGQGAADTQYF. The full variable domain, completed using reference TRBV15 and TRBJ2-3, is DAMVIQNPRYQVTQFGKPVTLSCSQTLNHNVMYWYQQKSSQAPKLLFHYYDKDFNNEADTPDNFQSRRPNTSFCFLDIRSPGLGDTAMYLCATSRGQGAADTQYFGPGTRLTVL.

This chain links TRBV27 with TRBJ1-1; the D gene is possibly TRBD1 (5 bases). Germline CDR1 and CDR2: MNHEY and SMNVEV (reference sequence). The CDR3 totals 14 residues. V was clipped by 3 bases and J by 4 bases, with 12 bases between them. The CDR3 DNA reads TGTGCCAGCAGTTTTCTCTCCGGGGGCACTGAAGCTTTCTTT. Translation: CASSFLSGGTEAFF.

The CDR3 region has the DNA TGTGCCAGCAGCCACCAAATCGGGGCAGATACGCAGTATTTT. Translating gives CASSHQIGADTQYF. This sequence joins TRBV6-2 or TRBV6-3 and TRBJ2-3; a weak D match, TRBD2 (5 bases). The CDR3 loop spans 14 amino acids. Germline V gene lookup returns CDR1 MNHEY and CDR2 SVGEGT. The V end lost 6 bases, the J end lost 4 bases, and 14 bases lay between the germline ends.

The chain joins TRBV18 to TRBJ2-7; 7 bases are a match to TRBD1. V lost 2 bases to trimming and J lost 0 bases; unmatched junction nucleotides: 4. Per germline, CDR1 KGHSH and CDR2 LQKENI. The CDR3 runs to 15 residues. CDR3 amino acids: CASSPGTASSYEQYF. For the CDR3, the DNA is TGTGCCAGCTCACCAGGGACAGCGAGCTCCTACGAGCAGTACTTC.

J is TRBJ2-5 and V is TRBV19, with a possible D match to TRBD1 (6 bases). Germline assignment: CDR1 LNHDA and CDR2 SQIVND (reference sequence). The germline V and J ends were trimmed by 4 bases and 1 base, with 13 bases remaining between them. This CDR3 is built from 15 residues. The CDR3: CASSTYRVGQETQYF. The CDR3 DNA follows: TGTGCCAGTAGTACCTACAGGGTTGGCCAAGAGACCCAGTACTTC.

A single count supports this clone. This CDR3 is CARSSSDRGGGADNEQFF. In nucleotides, the CDR3 is TGTGCCAGAAGCTCGAGCGACAGGGGAGGAGGGGCCGACAATGAGCAGTTCTTC. The rearrangement uses TRBV5-3 and TRBJ2-1, with 8 bases matching TRBD1. Being an ORF, TRBV5-3 has a function that is uncertain. The V and J ends lost 3 bases and 5 bases, in that order; junction bases with no gene match: 16. The CDR3 sequence is 18 residues long.

V gene TRBV2 combines with J gene TRBJ1-2, with D unresolved. CDR3 size: 11 residues. In germline, CDR1 is SNHLY, CDR2 FYNNEI. V lost 4 bases and J lost 7, with 7 bases in between. The CDR3 loop is CASSVGGGYTF. CDR3 coding DNA: TGTGCCAGCAGTGTGGGAGGTGGCTACACCTTC. The entire variable domain, with the rest obtained from reference TRBV2 and TRBJ1-2, is as follows: EPEVTQTPSHQVTQMGQEVILRCVPISNHLYFYWYRQILGQKVEFLVSFYNNEISEKSEIFDDQFSVERPDGSNFTLKIRSTKLEDSAMYFCASSVGGGYTFGSGTRLTVV.

The chain joins TRBV20-1 to TRBJ1-5, with TRBD1 as a possible D gene (5 bases). From germline, CDR1 is DFQATT and CDR2 SNEGSKA (reference sequence). Trimming removed 3 bases at V and 4 bases at J, with 16 bases between. CDR3 length: 15 amino acids. Written as DNA, the CDR3 is TGCAGTGCTAGTCGTGGGGCCGCCAAAAATCAGCCCCAGCATTTT. Amino acid sequence: CSASRGAAKNQPQHF.

V gene TRBV5-1 combines with J gene TRBJ2-7, with D possibly TRBD2 on 6 matching bases. The CDR3 is 16 residues long. CDR1 and CDR2 (germline): SGHRS, YFSETQ. Trimming pared 3 bases from V and 5 bases from J, leaving 21 bases between. DNA of the CDR3: TGCGCCAGCAGCTCGCCCGCGGCGGGGACCCCCCACGAGCAGTACTTC. Amino acids: CASSSPAAGTPHEQYF.

This clone was picked up one time. J is TRBJ2-7 and V is TRBV6-6; D perhaps matches TRBD1 (5 bases). The V end was cut by 4 bases, the J end by 0 bases, with 10 bases between. Germline V CDR1 and CDR2: MNHNY, SVGAGI (reference sequence). The length of the CDR3 is 14 residues. CDR3 loop: CASSSEGASYEQYF. The CDR3 nucleotides read TGTGCCAGCAGTTCGGAAGGGGCCTCCTACGAGCAGTACTTC.

The chain combines TRBV4-3 with TRBJ2-4, with 8 bases aligning to TRBD1. J lost 9 bases, V lost 1 base, and 8 bases had no gene match. Germline lookup yields CDR1 LGHNA and CDR2 YSLEER. The CDR3 loop spans 15 amino acids. CDR3 amino acids: CASSQGTGRTVIQYF. As DNA, the CDR3 is TGCGCCAGCAGCCAAGGGACAGGGCGAACGGTCATTCAGTACTTC.

V usage is TRBV28 and J usage is TRBJ1-4; D is possibly TRBD1 (5 bases). Trimming took off 3 bases at V and 7 bases at J, with 15 bases between the two ends. CDR1 is MDHEN and CDR2 is SYDVKM in the germline V gene. The CDR3 is 15 residues long. CDR3 in amino acids: CASSFSLHGAEKLFF. In nucleotides, the CDR3 is TGTGCCAGCAGTTTTTCTCTCCATGGGGCTGAAAAACTGTTTTTT.

CDR3 nucleotides: TGTGCCAGCAGCTTAGATCTTGGACAGGGCCCCGGGTATGGCTACACCTTC. Its translation: CASSLDLGQGPGYGYTF. V is TRBV11-2 and J is TRBJ1-2, with 8 bases identical to TRBD1. This CDR3 has 17 amino acids. Germline trimming cut 0 bases from V and 5 bases from J; bases unmatched to any gene: 11. Germline values: CDR1 SGHAT, CDR2 FQNNGV.

The chain has TRBV5-1 and TRBJ2-2, with D perhaps matching TRBD2 (5 bases). This CDR3 comprises 14 residues. Germline V gene lookup returns CDR1 SGHRS and CDR2 YFSETQ. V lost 9 bases to trimming and J lost 0 bases, with 12 bases between them. The DNA of the CDR3 is TGCGCCACCCGGGGAGAGCCGAACACCGGGGAGCTGTTTTTT. It yields the protein CATRGEPNTGELFF.

The chain has TRBV6-5 and TRBJ2-7; D is undetermined. The CDR3 length is 15 residues. V lost 2 bases and J 0 bases, leaving 11 bases between the germline ends. Per germline, CDR1 MNHEY and CDR2 SVGAGI. CDR3 in DNA: TGTGCCAGCAGTTACGGGCAGCCTAACTCCTACGAGCAGTACTTC. The encoded protein is CASSYGQPNSYEQYF.

The V call is TRBV5-1, the J call TRBJ1-1; the D gene is possibly TRBD1 (5 bases). Germline lookup yields CDR1 SGHRS and CDR2 YFSETQ. The V and J ends lost 3 bases and 6 bases respectively, with 21 bases between them. CDR3 size: 16 residues. CDR3 DNA sequence: TGCGCCAGCAGCTCGGGGGATGGACGGGTGATGCCTGAAGCTTTCTTT. Its protein product is CASSSGDGRVMPEAFF.

This clone turned up a few times. The sample carries other DNA sequences with the same CDR3. V gene TRBV5-6 combines with J gene TRBJ1-2; TRBD1 agrees at 8 bases. V shed 5 bases, J shed 6 bases, and the junction held 6 bases outside the gene matches. CDR1 and CDR2 from the germline V gene are SGHDT and YYEEEE. This CDR3 has 13 amino acids. This CDR3 is CASRSGGIDGYTF. In DNA, the CDR3 is TGTGCCAGCAGGTCAGGGGGCATCGATGGCTACACCTTC.

The rearrangement links TRBV7-2 to TRBJ1-5, with D unclear. CDR1 SGHTA and CDR2 FQGNSA come from the germline V gene. V gave up 0 bases and J gave up 5 bases, with 11 bases separating them. The length of the CDR3 is 15 residues. CDR3 in DNA: TGTGCCAGCAGCTTAGCGCTGGGCTTTGATCAGCCCCAGCATTTT. This codes for CASSLALGFDQPQHF.